These 10 T cell receptor beta chains originate from one sample sequenced in a study of blood T cell repertoires in COVID-19. Measured with immunoSEQ multiplex PCR; TCRdb has only the in-frame clones, and not every one. The top ten hold 4.3% of the sample, which has some 210,000 clones, around 80% seen once. The sample was PBMCs or T cells enriched from blood (not recorded which). The receptors originated from a man aged 25-40 years with acute COVID-19.

This clone was seen once. The V gene is TRBV5-1, the J gene TRBJ1-2, with TRBD1 identical over 8 bases. V trimming: 5 bases; J trimming: 4 bases; junction bases outside the gene matches: 10. The CDR3 runs to 15 residues. CDR1 is SGHRS, CDR2 YFSETQ, per germline. The CDR3 sequence is CASSSGTGIFYGYTF. CDR3 DNA: TGCGCCAGCAGTTCCGGGACAGGCATATTCTATGGCTACACCTTC.

This clone was seen a handful of times. The genes are TRBV14 and TRBJ1-4; D remains ambiguous. Between the trimmed V and J ends, which lost 3 bases and 4 bases, there was a span of 21 bases. This CDR3 is 18 amino acids long. The germline V gene has CDR1 SGHDN and CDR2 FVKESK. Here the CDR3 DNA reads TGTGCCAGCAGCCATCACCACCCAAAGGACGGACTTAATGAAAAACTGTTTTTT. Translation gives CASSHHHPKDGLNEKLFF.

The chain is built from TRBV5-1 and TRBJ1-4; tentatively, D is TRBD1 (6 bases). V dropped 4 bases and J dropped 3 bases, with 13 bases sitting between them. The CDR3 contains 15 residues. Germline V CDR1 and CDR2: SGHRS, YFSETQ. The CDR3 sequence: CASSNTGLANEKLFF. The CDR3 coding sequence is TGCGCCAGCAGCAACACAGGGCTTGCTAATGAAAAACTGTTTTTT.

The chain has TRBV30 and TRBJ2-7, with 9 bases fitting TRBD1. CDR3 length equals 14 residues. Germline lookup yields CDR1 GTSNPN and CDR2 SVGIG (reference sequence). The J segment lost 5 bases and the V segment lost 3 bases, leaving 8 bases of the junction unmatched. The CDR3 region has the DNA TGTGCCTGGAGCTCCGGGACAGGGAAGAACGAGCAGTACTTC. As protein: CAWSSGTGKNEQYF.

This clone was seen a few times. The chain combines TRBV5-1 with TRBJ2-1, with 8 positions matching TRBD2. Looked up from germline, CDR1 is SGHRS and CDR2 is YFSETQ. The CDR3 runs 15 residues. V shed 3 bases and J 8 bases; nucleotides not matched to a gene: 10. The CDR3 loop reads CASSSGGLSQDEQFF. The CDR3 coding sequence is TGCGCCAGCAGCTCGGGGGGGCTATCGCAGGATGAGCAGTTCTTC.

This chain connects TRBV9 to TRBJ2-3, with D possibly matching TRBD1 (5 bases). Germline CDR1 and CDR2: SGDLS and YYNGEE. CDR3 length: 14 amino acids. The V and J ends lost 0 bases and 5 bases respectively, with 10 bases between them. CDR3 amino acids: CASSVEGRGDTQYF. CDR3 in DNA: TGTGCCAGCAGCGTAGAAGGAAGGGGAGATACGCAGTATTTT.

CDR3 amino acids: CASSQAYEQYF. Written as DNA, the CDR3 is TGTGCCAGCAGCCAGGCCTACGAGCAGTACTTC. This sequence joins TRBV9 and TRBJ2-7; D gene uncertain. The length of the CDR3 is 11 residues. The V gene lost 4 bases and the J gene lost 2 bases, with 4 bases spanning the gap. Germline V gene data show CDR1 as SGDLS and CDR2 as YYNGEE.

This rearrangement joins TRBV11-2 to TRBJ1-1, with D perhaps matching TRBD1 (5 bases). CDR3 length: 13 residues. Germline CDR1 reads SGHAT; CDR2 reads FQNNGV. V lost 3 bases, J lost 7 bases, and 12 bases lay in between. CDR3 in amino acids: CASSLSGAFEAFF. CDR3 bases: TGTGCCAGCAGCTTGTCTGGGGCGTTTGAAGCTTTCTTT.

This clone was recorded a few times. J is TRBJ2-7 and V is TRBV10-3; TRBD2 matches 9 bases. CDR3 length: 17 residues. With 9 bases clipped from V and 4 bases from J, the junction kept 19 bases outside the gene matches. Germline V gene data show CDR1 as ENHRY and CDR2 as SYGVKD. CDR3 nucleotides: TGTGCCATACGGCCCAGCGGGGGGACCACGATGGTTTACGAGCAGTACTTC. Its protein product is CAIRPSGGTTMVYEQYF.

The J gene is TRBJ2-7, the V gene TRBV24-1; TRBD1 matches at 9 bases. Germline V CDR1 and CDR2: KGHDR, SFDVKD. This CDR3 comprises 17 residues. V shed 9 bases and J 2 bases; nucleotides not matched to a gene: 16. The CDR3 is CATGYRGRVTIAYEQYF. The DNA of the CDR3 is TGTGCCACCGGTTACAGGGGGCGCGTAACCATAGCCTACGAGCAGTACTTC.